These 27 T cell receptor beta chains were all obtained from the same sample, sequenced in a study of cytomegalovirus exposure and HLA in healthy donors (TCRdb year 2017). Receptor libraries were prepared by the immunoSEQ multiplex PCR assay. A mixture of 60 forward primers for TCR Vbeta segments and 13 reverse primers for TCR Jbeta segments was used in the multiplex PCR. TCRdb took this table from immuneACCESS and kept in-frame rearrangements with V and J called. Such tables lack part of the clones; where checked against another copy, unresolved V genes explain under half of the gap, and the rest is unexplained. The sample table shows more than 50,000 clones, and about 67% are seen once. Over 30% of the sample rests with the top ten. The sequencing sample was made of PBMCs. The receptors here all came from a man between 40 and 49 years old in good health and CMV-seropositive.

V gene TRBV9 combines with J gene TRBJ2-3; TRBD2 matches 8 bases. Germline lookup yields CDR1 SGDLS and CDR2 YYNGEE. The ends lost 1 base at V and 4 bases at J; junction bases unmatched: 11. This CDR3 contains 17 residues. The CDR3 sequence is CASSVRPGLVDPDTQYF. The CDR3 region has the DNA TGTGCCAGCAGCGTACGACCGGGACTAGTGGATCCAGATACGCAGTATTTT.

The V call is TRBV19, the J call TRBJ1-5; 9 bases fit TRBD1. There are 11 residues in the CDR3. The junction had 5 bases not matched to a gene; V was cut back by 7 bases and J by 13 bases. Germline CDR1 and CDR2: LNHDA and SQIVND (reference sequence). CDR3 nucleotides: TGTGCCAGTATGTGGACAGGGGCGCAGCATTTT. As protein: CASMWTGAQHF.

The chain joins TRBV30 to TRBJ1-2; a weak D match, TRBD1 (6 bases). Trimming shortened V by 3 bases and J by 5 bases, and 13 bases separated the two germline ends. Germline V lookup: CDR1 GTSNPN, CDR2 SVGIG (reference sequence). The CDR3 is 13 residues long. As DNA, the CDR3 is TGTGCCTGGAGAGACACAGGGAGTTATGGCTACACCTTC. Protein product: CAWRDTGSYGYTF.

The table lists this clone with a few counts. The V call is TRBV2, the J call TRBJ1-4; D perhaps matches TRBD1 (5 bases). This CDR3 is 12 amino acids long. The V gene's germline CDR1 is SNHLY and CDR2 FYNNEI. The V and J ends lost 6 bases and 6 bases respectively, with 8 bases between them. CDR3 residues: CASRIGDEKLFF. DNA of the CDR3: TGTGCCAGCAGAATAGGGGATGAAAAACTGTTTTTT.

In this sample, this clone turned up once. CDR3: CASSLGLAGLYNEQFF. The CDR3 bases are TGCGCCAGCAGCTTGGGGCTAGCGGGGCTTTACAATGAGCAGTTCTTC. This chain connects TRBV5-1 to TRBJ2-1, with 9 bases matching TRBD2. Losses at the gene ends were 0 bases for V and 4 bases for J; bases not matched to a gene: 5. Germline CDR1 is SGHRS and CDR2 is YFSETQ. There are 16 residues in the CDR3.

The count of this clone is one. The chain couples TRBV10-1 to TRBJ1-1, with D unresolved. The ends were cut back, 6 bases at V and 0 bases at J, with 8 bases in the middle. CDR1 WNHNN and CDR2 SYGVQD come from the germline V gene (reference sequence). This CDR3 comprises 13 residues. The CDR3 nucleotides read TGCGCCAGCAGGAGGAATATGAACACTGAAGCTTTCTTT. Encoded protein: CASRRNMNTEAFF.

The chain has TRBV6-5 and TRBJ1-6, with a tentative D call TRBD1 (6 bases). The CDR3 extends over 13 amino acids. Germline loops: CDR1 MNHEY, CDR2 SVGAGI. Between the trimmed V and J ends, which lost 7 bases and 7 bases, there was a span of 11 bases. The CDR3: CASTRDTNSPLHF. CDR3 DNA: TGTGCCAGCACTCGGGACACCAATTCACCCCTCCACTTT.

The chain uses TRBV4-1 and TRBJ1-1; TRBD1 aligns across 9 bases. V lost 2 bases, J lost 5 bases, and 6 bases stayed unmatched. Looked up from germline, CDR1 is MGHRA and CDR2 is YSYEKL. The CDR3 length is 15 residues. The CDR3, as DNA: TGCGCCAGCAGCCAAAACAGGGGGCAGGGGACTGAAGCTTTCTTT. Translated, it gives CASSQNRGQGTEAFF.

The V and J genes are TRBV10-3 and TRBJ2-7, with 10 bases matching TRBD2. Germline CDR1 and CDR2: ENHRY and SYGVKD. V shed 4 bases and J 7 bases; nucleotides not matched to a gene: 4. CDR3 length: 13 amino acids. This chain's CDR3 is CAISGGLALEQYF. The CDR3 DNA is TGTGCCATCAGTGGGGGACTAGCGCTAGAGCAGTACTTC.

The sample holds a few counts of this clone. The CDR3 is CASSLGAGGGYEQYF. The CDR3 nucleotides read TGCGCCAGCAGCTTGGGCGCAGGGGGCGGCTACGAGCAGTACTTC. The rearrangement joins TRBV5-1 to TRBJ2-7, with 8 bases aligning to TRBD1. Germline V gene sequence: CDR1 SGHRS, CDR2 YFSETQ. This CDR3 is built from 15 residues. V gave up 0 bases and J gave up 3 bases; unmatched junction bases: 5. The whole variable domain, filled in from reference TRBV5-1 and TRBJ2-7, reads KAGVTQTPRYLIKTRGQQVTLSCSPISGHRSVSWYQQTPGQGLQFLFEYFSETQRNKGNFPGRFSGRQFSNSRSEMNVSTLELGDSALYLCASSLGAGGGYEQYFGPGTRLTVT.

The CDR3 here is CASSLDTSNEKLFF. DNA for the CDR3: TGCGCCAGCAGCCTGGACACATCTAATGAAAAACTGTTTTTT. The rearrangement joins TRBV5-1 to TRBJ1-4; possible D gene TRBD1, 5 bases. The CDR3 has 14 residues. Germline loops: CDR1 SGHRS, CDR2 YFSETQ. V lost 4 bases and J 3 bases, leaving 10 bases between the germline ends.

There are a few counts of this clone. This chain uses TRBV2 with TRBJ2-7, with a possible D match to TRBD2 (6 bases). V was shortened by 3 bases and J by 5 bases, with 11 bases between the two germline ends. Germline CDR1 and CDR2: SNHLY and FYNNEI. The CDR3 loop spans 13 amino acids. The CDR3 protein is CASSEQGGDEQYF. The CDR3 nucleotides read TGTGCCAGCAGTGAGCAGGGCGGGGACGAGCAGTACTTC.

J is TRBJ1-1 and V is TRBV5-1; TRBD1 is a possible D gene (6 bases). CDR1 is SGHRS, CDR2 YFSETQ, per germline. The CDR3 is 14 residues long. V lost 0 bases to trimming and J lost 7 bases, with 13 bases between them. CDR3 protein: CASSLDTGSSEAFF. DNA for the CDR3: TGCGCCAGCAGCTTGGATACAGGGTCAAGTGAAGCTTTCTTT.

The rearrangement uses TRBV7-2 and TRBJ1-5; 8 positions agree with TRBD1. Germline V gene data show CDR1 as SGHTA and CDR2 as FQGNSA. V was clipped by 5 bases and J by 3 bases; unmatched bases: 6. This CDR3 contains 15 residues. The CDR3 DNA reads TGTGCCAGCAGCCCCGGGACAGGCTACAATCAGCCCCAGCATTTT. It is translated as CASSPGTGYNQPQHF.

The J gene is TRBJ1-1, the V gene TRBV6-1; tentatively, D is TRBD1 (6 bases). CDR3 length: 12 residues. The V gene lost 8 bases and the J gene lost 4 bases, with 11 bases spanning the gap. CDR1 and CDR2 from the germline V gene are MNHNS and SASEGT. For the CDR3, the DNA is TGTGCCAGCGACCGAGGGGGCACTGAAGCTTTCTTT. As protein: CASDRGGTEAFF.

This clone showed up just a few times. CDR3 sequence: CASSYGQGASQPQHF. The CDR3, as DNA: TGTGCCAGCAGTTATGGACAGGGGGCATCACAGCCCCAGCATTTT. The rearrangement links TRBV5-5 to TRBJ1-5; 11 positions match TRBD1. After removal of 5 bases from V and 7 bases from J, the junction contained 8 bases not matched to a gene. CDR3 size: 15 residues. The V gene's germline CDR1 is SGHKS and CDR2 YYEKEE (reference sequence). The full variable domain, rest sourced from reference TRBV5-5 and TRBJ1-5, is DAGVTQSPTHLIKTRGQQVTLRCSPISGHKSVSWYQQVLGQGPQFIFQYYEKEERGRGNFPDRFSARQFPNYSSELNVNALLLGDSALYLCASSYGQGASQPQHFGDGTRLSIL.

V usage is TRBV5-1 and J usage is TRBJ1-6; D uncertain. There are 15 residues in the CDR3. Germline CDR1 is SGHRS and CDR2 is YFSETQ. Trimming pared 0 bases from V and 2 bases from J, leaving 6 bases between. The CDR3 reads CASSLAGAYNSPLHF. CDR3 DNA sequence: TGCGCCAGCAGCTTGGCGGGTGCCTATAATTCACCCCTCCACTTT.

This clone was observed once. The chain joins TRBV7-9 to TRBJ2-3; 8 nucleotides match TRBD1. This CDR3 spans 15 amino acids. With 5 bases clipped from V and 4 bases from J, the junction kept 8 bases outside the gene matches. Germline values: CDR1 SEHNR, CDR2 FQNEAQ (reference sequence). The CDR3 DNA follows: TGTGCCAGCAGCCCAGGTTCAGGGGGCGCAGATACGCAGTATTTT. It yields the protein CASSPGSGGADTQYF. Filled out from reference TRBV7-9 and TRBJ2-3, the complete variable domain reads DTGVSQNPRHKITKRGQNVTFRCDPISEHNRLYWYRQTLGQGPEFLTYFQNEAQLEKSRLLSDRFSAERPKGSFSTLEIQRTEQGDSAMYLCASSPGSGGADTQYFGPGTRLTVL.

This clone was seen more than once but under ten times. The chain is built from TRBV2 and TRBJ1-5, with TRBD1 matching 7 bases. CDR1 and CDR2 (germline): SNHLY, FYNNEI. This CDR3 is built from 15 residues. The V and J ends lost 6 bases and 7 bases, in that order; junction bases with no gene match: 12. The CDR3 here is CASRARQGQEQPQHF. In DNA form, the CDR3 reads TGTGCCAGCAGAGCGAGACAGGGTCAGGAACAGCCCCAGCATTTT.

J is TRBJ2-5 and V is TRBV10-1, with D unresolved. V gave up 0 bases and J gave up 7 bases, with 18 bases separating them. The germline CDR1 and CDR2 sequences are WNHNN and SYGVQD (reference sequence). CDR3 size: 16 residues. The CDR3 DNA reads TGCGCCAGCAGTGAGTCCTCCTCTCCCCGGGTAGTGACCCAGTACTTC. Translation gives CASSESSSPRVVTQYF.

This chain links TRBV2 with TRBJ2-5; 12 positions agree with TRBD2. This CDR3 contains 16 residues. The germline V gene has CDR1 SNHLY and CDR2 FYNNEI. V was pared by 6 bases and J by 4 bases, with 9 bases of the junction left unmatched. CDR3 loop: CASSPSSGGALETQYF. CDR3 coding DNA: TGTGCCAGCAGCCCTTCTAGCGGGGGGGCCCTAGAGACCCAGTACTTC. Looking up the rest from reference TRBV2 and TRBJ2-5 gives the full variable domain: EPEVTQTPSHQVTQMGQEVILRCVPISNHLYFYWYRQILGQKVEFLVSFYNNEISEKSEIFDDQFSVERPDGSNFTLKIRSTKLEDSAMYFCASSPSSGGALETQYFGPGTRLLVL.

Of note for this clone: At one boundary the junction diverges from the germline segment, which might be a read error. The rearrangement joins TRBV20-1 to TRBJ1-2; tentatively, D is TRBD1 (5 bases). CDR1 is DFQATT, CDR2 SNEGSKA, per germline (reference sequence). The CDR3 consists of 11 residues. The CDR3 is CSARDVLGPHF. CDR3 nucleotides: TGCAGTGCTAGAGATGTTTTGGGGCCCCACTTC.

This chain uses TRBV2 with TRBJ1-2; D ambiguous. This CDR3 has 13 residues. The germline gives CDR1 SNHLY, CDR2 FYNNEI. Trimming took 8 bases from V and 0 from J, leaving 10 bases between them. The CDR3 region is CASSRSANYGYTF. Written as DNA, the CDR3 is TGTGCCAGCTCTAGGTCGGCTAACTATGGCTACACCTTC.

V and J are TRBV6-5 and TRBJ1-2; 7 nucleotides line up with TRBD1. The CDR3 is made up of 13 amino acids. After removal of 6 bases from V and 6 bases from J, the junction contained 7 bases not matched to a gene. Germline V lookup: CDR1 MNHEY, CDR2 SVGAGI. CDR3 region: CASSSTTGDGYTF. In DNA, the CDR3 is TGTGCCAGCAGCTCCACCACAGGGGATGGCTACACCTTC.

CDR3 residues: CASSAMGGEYGYTF. CDR3 nucleotides: TGTGCCAGCAGTGCGATGGGGGGAGAATATGGCTACACCTTC. The chain employs TRBV2 and TRBJ1-2; the D gene is possibly TRBD1 (5 bases). V lost 4 bases to trimming and J lost 5 bases, with 14 bases between them. Looked up from germline, CDR1 is SNHLY and CDR2 is FYNNEI. This CDR3 is built from 14 residues.

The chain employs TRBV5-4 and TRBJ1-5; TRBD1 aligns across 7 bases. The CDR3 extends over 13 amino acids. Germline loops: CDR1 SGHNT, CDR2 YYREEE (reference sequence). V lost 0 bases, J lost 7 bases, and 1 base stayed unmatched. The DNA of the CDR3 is TGTGCCAGCAGCTTGGAAGGGGGCCAGCCCCAGCATTTT. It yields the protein CASSLEGGQPQHF.

CDR3 in amino acids: CASSAGTGGYNQPQHF. CDR3 nucleotide sequence: TGTGCCAGCAGCGCCGGGACAGGGGGGTACAATCAGCCCCAGCATTTT. V is TRBV5-6 and J is TRBJ1-5; the match to TRBD1 covers 11 bases. V shed 4 bases and J 3 bases; nucleotides not matched to a gene: 6. The germline CDR1 and CDR2 sequences are SGHDT and YYEEEE. There are 16 residues in the CDR3.